Reported below is one T cell receptor beta chain. Its specific antigen is unknown. No clone much larger than this one lies a single base away; base qualities are absent. The germline V gene (reference sequence) gives CDR1 as GTSNPN and CDR2 as SVGIG. Compared with germline, V lacks 0 bases and J lacks 0 bases; bases without a gene match: 2. From cysteine to phenylalanine, the CDR3 is 16 amino acids long. This entry keeps only the CDR3 DNA: 48 bases, framed from base 1. This specimen's time point label, interpreted: about 28 days (+/-7) after the second vaccine dose. Because spike-specific TCR depth and breadth did not differ between the two schedules, AZD1222 recipients who got a second dose at roughly 4 weeks were pooled with those who got a second dose at roughly 12 weeks. Vaccinee samples were obtained from the UK trials COV001 and COV002, which included a single-blind randomized controlled phase 2/3 trial of AZD1222 (ChAdOx1 nCoV-19) in healthy adults. For TCRbeta chain sequencing, PBMC samples were collected from trial participants at day 0 and at day 28 after the second dose.

The data stem from a study of T cell responses to AZD1222 COVID-19 vaccine (dated by TCRdb to about 2021). About the investigation overall: A total of 233 trial participants underwent TCR sequencing, of whom roughly 210 had received two doses of AZD1222 and approximately 26 had received two doses of the MenACWY control vaccine. Trial participants were enrolled by age into 18-55, 56-69 and 70-plus year subgroups, with about 150, 27 and 61 TCR-sequenced participants respectively.

The CDR3 regions of human TCRbeta chains were subjected to immunosequencing. The study's own analysis went as follows. TCRs in the repertoires were compared against a reference library of SARS-CoV-2-specific TCRs that had been generated with the MIRA antigen-specificity platform. Breadth was defined as the fraction of unique TCRs that were SARS-CoV-2-associated. Depth was defined as the fraction of total T cells that were SARS-CoV-2-associated. Using the MIRA data, each spike-specific TCR was mapped to the spike region that the TCR reacts to and placed in a CD4 or CD8 class. Log10-transformed breadth and depth values were compared by one-way ANOVA with Sidak's multiple comparisons tests. TCRdb mirrors the immuneACCESS table, restricted to in-frame sequences. Some clones are absent from its copies; in checked studies, under half trace to an unresolved V gene, and the reason for the others is unknown. V and J calls plus clone size are reproduced from that table; the DNA served to infer D and trimming. In all, the sample holds approximately 150,000 clones, and about 90% of those were seen once. The ten largest clones take up 1% to 1.4% of the sample.

Study-wide findings and limitations: Reportedly, close to half of the unique spike-specific TCRs recognized epitopes lying outside the regions that are mutated in the B.1.351 and B.1.1.7 variants. The vaccine-associated CD4 TCRs covered the entire spike protein, and the dominant responses fell in regions 160-218 and 743-854. Participants were mostly white British and included more females than males, and it was suggested by the authors that clonal diversity may have been underestimated. Only a handful of AZD1222 recipients were SARS-CoV-2 seropositive at baseline, limiting conclusions about previously exposed vaccinees. In the small 56-69-year group, the increase in depth fell short of significance, most likely because of low power. No day 14 peak-response samples were available, so repertoires were characterized only after the peak T cell response. Spike-specific TCR breadth and depth rose significantly after two AZD1222 doses compared with day 0 and with MenACWY recipients.

This specimen was peripheral blood, taken 28 days after the second AZD1222 dose. Here the chain combines TRBV30 and TRBJ1-6, and TRBD1 matches 7 of the central bases. The receptor's source is an adult who received the AZD1222 COVID-19 vaccine. The CDR3 sequence is CAWSVQGSSYNSPLHF. At the DNA level, the sequence is TGTGCCTGGAGTGTACAGGGGAGCTCCTATAATTCACCCCTCCACTTT. Here the CDR3 is joined to the reference TRBV30 and TRBJ1-6 genes, and the full variable domain is: SQTIHQWPATLVQPVGSPLSLECTVEGTSNPNLYWYRQAAGRGLQLLFYSVGIGQISSEVPQNLSASRPQDRQFILSSKKLLLSDSGFYLCAWSVQGSSYNSPLHFGNGTRLTVT.